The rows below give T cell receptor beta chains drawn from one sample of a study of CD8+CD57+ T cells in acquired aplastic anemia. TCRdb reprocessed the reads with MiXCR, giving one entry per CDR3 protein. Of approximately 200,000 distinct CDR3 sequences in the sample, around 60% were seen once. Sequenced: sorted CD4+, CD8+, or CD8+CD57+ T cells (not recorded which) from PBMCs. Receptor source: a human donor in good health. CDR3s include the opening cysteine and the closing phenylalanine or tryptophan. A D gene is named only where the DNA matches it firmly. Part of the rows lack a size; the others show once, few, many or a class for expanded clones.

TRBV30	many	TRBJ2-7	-	CACRDITRYEQYF	TGTGCCTGCCGGGATATCACTCGGTACGAGCAGTACTTC
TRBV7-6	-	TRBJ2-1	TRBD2	CASSLGLAGVDEQFF	TGTGCCAGCAGCTTAGGGCTAGCGGGAGTTGATGAGCAGTTCTTC
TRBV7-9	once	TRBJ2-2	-	CASSLSLQVRSGELFF	TGTGCCAGCAGCTTGAGTCTGCAGGTTAGATCCGGGGAGCTGTTTTTT
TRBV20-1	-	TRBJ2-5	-	CSTLRGGETQYF	TGCAGTACATTACGAGGGGGAGAGACCCAGTACTTC
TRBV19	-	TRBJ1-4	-	CASRPGLGEKLFF	TGTGCCAGTAGACCCGGACTGGGTGAAAAACTGTTTTTT
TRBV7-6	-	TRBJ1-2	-	CASSKAGTYYGYTF	TGTGCCAGCAGCAAGGCAGGGACGTACTATGGCTACACCTTC
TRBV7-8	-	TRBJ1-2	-	CASSDHRDSLNYGYTF	TGTGCCAGCAGCGACCACCGGGACTCCCTAAACTATGGCTACACCTTC
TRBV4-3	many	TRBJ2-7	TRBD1	CASSQGSGTGFYEQYF	TGCGCCAGCAGCCAAGGGTCCGGGACAGGCTTCTACGAGCAGTACTTC
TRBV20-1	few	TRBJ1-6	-	CSAREQFNSPLHF	TGCAGTGCTAGAGAACAGTTTAATTCACCCCTCCACTTT
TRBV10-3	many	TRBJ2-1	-	CAIMGRDNEQFF	TGTGCCATCATGGGTAGGGACAATGAGCAGTTCTTC
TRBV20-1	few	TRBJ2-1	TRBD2	CSARRLAGGNYNEQFF	TGCAGTGCTAGGAGGCTAGCGGGGGGGAATTACAATGAGCAGTTCTTC
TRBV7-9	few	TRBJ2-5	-	CASSLDGAYVTQYF	TGTGCCAGCAGCTTAGATGGGGCATACGTGACCCAGTACTTC
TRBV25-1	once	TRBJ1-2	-	CASSEGGGMYGYTF	TGTGCCAGCAGTGAGGGGGGAGGGATGTATGGCTACACCTTC
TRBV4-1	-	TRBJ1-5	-	CASSRLTGNQPQQF	TGCGCCAGCAGCCGGTTGACAGGCAATCAGCCCCAGCAGTTT
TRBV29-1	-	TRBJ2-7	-	CSSQARDTYEQYF	TGCAGCAGCCAAGCCAGGGATACCTACGAGCAGTACTTC
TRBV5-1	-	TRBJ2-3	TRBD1	CASSADRGGADTQYF	TGCGCCAGCAGCGCGGACAGGGGAGGCGCAGATACGCAGTATTTT
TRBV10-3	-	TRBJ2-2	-	CASSEGQSRLFF	TGTGCCAGCAGTGAAGGACAGTCCCGGCTGTTTTTT
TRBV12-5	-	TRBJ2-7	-	CASSPQAIYEQYF	TGTGCCAGCAGTCCACAGGCGATCTACGAGCAGTACTTC
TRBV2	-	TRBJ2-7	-	CASSSLGYYEQYF	TGTGCCAGCAGCTCTTTAGGTTACTACGAGCAGTACTTC
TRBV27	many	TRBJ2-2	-	CASSLGQSPGELFF	TGTGCCAGCAGTTTGGGGCAGTCTCCCGGGGAGCTGTTTTTT
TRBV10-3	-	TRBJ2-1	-	CAIKRTLNNEQFF	TGTGCCATCAAGCGGACCCTGAACAATGAGCAGTTCTTC
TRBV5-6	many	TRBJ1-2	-	CASSLAWDGGYSYGYTF	TGTGCCAGCAGCTTGGCCTGGGACGGGGGGTATAGCTATGGCTACACCTTC
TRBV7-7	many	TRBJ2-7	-	CASSYGRNYEQYF	TGTGCTAGCAGCTACGGACGGAACTACGAGCAGTACTTC
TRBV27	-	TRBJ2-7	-	CASSLSPGGRYEQYF	TGTGCCAGCAGTTTATCCCCAGGAGGGAGGTACGAGCAGTACTTC
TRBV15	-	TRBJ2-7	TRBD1	CATSRSDRVFGEQYF	TGTGCCACCAGCAGATCCGACAGGGTTTTTGGCGAGCAGTACTTC
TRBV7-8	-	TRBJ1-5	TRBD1	CASSSSPGQAYQPQHF	TGTGCCAGCAGCTCCTCCCCCGGACAGGCTTATCAGCCCCAGCATTTT
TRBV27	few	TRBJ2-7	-	CASSALGGRETVGEQYF	TGTGCCAGCAGTGCTCTTGGGGGGCGGGAAACTGTTGGCGAGCAGTACTTC
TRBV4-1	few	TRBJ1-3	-	CASSQPGANGNTIYF	TGCGCCAGCAGCCAGCCGGGAGCCAATGGAAACACCATATATTTT
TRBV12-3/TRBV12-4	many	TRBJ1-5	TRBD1	CASSSSVGTGFSVSNQPQHF	TGTGCCAGCAGTTCGTCGGTAGGGACAGGTTTTTCGGTCAGCAATCAGCCCCAGCATTTT
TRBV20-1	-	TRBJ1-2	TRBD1	CSARDGDQGQGVRYGYTF	TGCAGTGCTAGAGATGGGGACCAAGGACAGGGGGTCCGCTATGGCTACACCTTC